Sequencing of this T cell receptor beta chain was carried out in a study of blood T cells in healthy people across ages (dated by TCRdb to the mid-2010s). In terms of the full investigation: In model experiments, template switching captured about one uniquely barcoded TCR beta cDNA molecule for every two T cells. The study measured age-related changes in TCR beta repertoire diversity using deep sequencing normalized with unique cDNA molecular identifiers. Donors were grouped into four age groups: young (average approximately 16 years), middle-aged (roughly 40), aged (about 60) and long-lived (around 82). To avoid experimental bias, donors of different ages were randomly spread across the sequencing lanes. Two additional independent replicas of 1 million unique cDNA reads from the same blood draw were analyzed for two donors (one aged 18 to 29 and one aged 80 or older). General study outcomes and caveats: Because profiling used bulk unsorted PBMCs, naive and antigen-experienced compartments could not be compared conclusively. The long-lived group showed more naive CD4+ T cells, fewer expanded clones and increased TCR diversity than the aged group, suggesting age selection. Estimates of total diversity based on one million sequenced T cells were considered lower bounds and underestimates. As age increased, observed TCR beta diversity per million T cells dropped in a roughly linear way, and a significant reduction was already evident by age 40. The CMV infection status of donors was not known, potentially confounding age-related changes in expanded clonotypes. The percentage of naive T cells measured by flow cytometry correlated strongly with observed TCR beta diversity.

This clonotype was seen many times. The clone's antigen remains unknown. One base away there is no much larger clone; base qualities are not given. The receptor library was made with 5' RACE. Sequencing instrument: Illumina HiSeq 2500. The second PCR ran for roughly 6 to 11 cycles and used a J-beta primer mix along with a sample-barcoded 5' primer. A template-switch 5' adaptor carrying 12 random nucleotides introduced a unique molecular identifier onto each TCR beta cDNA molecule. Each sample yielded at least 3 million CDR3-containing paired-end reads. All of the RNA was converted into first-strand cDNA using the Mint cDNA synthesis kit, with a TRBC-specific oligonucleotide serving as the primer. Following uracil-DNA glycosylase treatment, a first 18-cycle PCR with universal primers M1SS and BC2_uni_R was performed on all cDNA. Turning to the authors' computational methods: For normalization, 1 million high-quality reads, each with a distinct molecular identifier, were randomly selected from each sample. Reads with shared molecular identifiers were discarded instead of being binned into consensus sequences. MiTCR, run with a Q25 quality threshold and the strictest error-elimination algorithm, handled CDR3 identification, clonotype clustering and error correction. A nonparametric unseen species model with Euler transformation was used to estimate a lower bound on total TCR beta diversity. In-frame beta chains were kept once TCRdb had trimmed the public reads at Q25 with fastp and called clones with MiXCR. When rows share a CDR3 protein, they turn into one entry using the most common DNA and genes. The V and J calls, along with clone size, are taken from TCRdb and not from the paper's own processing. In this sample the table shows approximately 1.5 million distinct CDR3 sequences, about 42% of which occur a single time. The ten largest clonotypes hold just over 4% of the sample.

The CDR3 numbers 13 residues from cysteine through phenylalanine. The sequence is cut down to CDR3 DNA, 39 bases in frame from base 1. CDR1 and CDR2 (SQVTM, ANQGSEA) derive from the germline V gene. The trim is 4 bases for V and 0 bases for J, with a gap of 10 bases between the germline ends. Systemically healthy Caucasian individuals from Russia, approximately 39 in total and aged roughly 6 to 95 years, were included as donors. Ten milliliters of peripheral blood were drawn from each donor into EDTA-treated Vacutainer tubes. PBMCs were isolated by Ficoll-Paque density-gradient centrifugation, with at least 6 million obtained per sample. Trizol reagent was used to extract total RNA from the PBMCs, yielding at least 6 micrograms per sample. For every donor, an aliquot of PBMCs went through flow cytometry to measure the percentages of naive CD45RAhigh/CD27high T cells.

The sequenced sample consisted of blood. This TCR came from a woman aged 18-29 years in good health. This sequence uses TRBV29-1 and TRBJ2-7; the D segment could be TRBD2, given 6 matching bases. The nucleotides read TGCAGCGTTGTGCTAGCGATCTCCTACGAGCAGTACTTC. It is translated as CSVVLAISYEQYF.